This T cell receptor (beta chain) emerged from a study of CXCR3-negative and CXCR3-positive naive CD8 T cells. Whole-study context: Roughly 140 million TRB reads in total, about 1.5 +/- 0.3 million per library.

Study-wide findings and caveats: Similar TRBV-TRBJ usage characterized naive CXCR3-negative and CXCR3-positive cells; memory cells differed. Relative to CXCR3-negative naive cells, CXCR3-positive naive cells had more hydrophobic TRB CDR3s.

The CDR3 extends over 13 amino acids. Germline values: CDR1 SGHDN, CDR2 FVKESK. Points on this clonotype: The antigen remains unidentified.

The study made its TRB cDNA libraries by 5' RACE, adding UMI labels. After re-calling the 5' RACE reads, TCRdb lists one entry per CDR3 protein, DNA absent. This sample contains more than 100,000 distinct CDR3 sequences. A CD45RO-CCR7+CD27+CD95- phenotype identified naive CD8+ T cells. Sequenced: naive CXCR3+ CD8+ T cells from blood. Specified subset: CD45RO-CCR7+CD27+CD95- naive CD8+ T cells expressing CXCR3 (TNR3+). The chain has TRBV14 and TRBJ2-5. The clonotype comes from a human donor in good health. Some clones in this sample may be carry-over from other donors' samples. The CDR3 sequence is CASSQSYQETQYF. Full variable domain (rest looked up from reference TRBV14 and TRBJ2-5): EAGVTQFPSHSVIEKGQTVTLRCDPISGHDNLYWYRRVMGKEIKFLLHFVKESKQDESGMPNNRFLAERTGGTYSTLKVQPAELEDSGVYFCASSQSYQETQYFGPGTRLLVL.